This T cell receptor beta chain was retrieved from a study of shared clonotypes between healthy human individuals. About the research overall: For every donor, three CD4 naive, three CD4 memory, two CD8 naive and one CD8 memory plates were used.

Assay used: immunoSEQ multiplex PCR; TCRdb lists only in-frame clones, some missing. The table records some 2 million clones, around 96% of them present only once. Naive CD8 cells comprised CD45RO-negative, CCR7-positively selected cells, excluding terminally differentiated effector memory CD45RA+ cells. A note on this clone: What it recognizes is unknown.

Study outcomes and limitations: Sampling covered blood only; tissue repertoires likely differ. A generally larger estimated richness was seen in naive subsets than in memory subsets. Measured sharing among donors was expected to vary with sequencing depth.

V dropped 0 bases and J dropped 1 base, with 10 bases sitting between them. The CDR3 sequence is 15 residues long. The germline gives CDR1 LGHNA, CDR2 YSLEER. Sequencing input: naive CD8+ T cells sorted from blood. The sequence came from a man between 18 and 35 years old in good health. This chain connects TRBV4-3 to TRBJ2-7; possible D gene TRBD2, 5 bases. For the CDR3, the DNA is TGCGCCAGCAGCCAAGAGACTATCCTATCCTACGAGCAGTACTTC. This translates into CASSQETILSYEQYF.